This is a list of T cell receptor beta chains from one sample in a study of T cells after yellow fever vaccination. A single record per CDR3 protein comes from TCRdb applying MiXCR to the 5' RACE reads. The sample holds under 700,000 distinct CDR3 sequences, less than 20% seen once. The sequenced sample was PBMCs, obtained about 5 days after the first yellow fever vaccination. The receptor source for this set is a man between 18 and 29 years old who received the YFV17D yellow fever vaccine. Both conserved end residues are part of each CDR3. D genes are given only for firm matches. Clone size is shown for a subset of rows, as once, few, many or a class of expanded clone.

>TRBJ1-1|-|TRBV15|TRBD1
TGTGCCACCAGCAGAGAACAGGGGAACCCCACTGAAGCTTTCTTT
CATSREQGNPTEAFF
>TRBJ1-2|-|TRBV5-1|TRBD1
TGCGCCAGCAGCCCTCAGGGGGTTGCTGGCTACACCTTC
CASSPQGVAGYTF
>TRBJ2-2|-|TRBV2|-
TGTGCCAGCAGTGACAGGAGACAGACCGGGGAGCTGTTTTTT
CASSDRRQTGELFF
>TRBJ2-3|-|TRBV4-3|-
TGCGCCAGCAGCCAAGAGGGCAGGGAAGAAGATACGCAGTATTTT
CASSQEGREEDTQYF
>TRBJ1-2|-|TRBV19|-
TGTGCCAGTAGTATTTTTTCCGGCAGGTCAAACTATGGCTACACCTTC
CASSIFSGRSNYGYTF
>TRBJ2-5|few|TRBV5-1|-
TGCGCCAGCAGCTTGTATCAGCAAGAGACCCAGTACTTC
CASSLYQQETQYF
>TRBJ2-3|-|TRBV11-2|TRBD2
TGTGCCAGCAGATTAGAAGTAATAGCGGGGGGCTGGACAGATACGCAGTATTTT
CASRLEVIAGGWTDTQYF
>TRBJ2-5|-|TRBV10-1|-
TGCGCCGCCGAGGGGAACCAAGAGACCCAGTACTTC
CAAEGNQETQYF
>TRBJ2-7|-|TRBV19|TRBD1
TGTGCCAGTAGGCCCGGGACAGGAAGCTCCTACGAGCAGTACTTC
CASRPGTGSSYEQYF
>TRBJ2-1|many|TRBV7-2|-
TGTGCCAGCAGCTTAGGAGGGCAGCATTACAATGAGCAGTTCTTC
CASSLGGQHYNEQFF
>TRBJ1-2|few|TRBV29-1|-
TGCAGCGCCACCAGGTTTGGGGGGTCCTATGGCTACACCTTC
CSATRFGGSYGYTF
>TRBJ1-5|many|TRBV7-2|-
TGTGCCAGCAGCTTAACAGGGTACCAGCCCCAGCATTTT
CASSLTGYQPQHF
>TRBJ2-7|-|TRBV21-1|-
TGTGCCAGATCTAATAGCCCGGGGATTGTCTACGAGCAGTACTTC
CARSNSPGIVYEQYF
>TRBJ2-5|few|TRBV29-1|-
TGCAGCGTTGAGCGGCAGACAGGCCAAGAGACCCAGTACTTC
CSVERQTGQETQYF
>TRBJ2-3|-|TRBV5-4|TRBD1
TGTGCCAGCAGCTGGGACAGGGGCTCAGATACGCAGTATTTT
CASSWDRGSDTQYF
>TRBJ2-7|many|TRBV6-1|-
TGTGCCAGCAGAACCACTTTGGGGGACGAGCAGTACTTC
CASRTTLGDEQYF